This entry lists 21 T cell receptor beta chains sequenced from one sample in a study of CD8 T cells in Susac syndrome. With random hexamers, about 0.5 to 1 ug RNA was reverse transcribed. MiXCR, applied by TCRdb to the immunoSEQ multiplex PCR reads, yields one record per CDR3 protein. The data show hundreds of thousands of distinct CDR3 sequences, 75% to 90% seen once. Sequenced input: CD8+ T cells from PBMCs. These receptor sequences come from a human donor with multiple sclerosis.

This chain links TRBV10-1 with TRBJ2-2; D is undetermined. V was pared by 11 bases and J by 6 bases, with 13 bases between. The CDR3 spans 12 residues. In germline, CDR1 is WNHNN, CDR2 SYGVQD (reference sequence). The CDR3 coding sequence is TGCGCCCGCCGAACTGACTCCGGGGAGCTGTTTTTT. Translating it yields CARRTDSGELFF.

This chain uses TRBV6-1 with TRBJ2-1; TRBD1 matches 10 bases. V was clipped by 7 bases and J by 6 bases; unmatched bases: 9. The CDR3 has 15 amino acids. Germline CDR1 MNHNS, CDR2 SASEGT. CDR3 loop: CASITPGQGLNEQFF. In DNA, the CDR3 is TGTGCCAGCATCACTCCGGGACAGGGGCTCAATGAGCAGTTCTTC.

The chain couples TRBV4-1 to TRBJ2-7, with D perhaps TRBD1 (6 bases). V was pared by 1 base and J by 4 bases, with 14 bases between. Germline-derived CDR1 and CDR2 are MGHRA and YSYEKL. CDR3 length: 15 amino acids. The CDR3 DNA follows: TGCGCCAGCAGCCAAGGAGGGACAAGGTGGTACGAGCAGTACTTC. The encoded protein is CASSQGGTRWYEQYF.

This chain connects TRBV5-5 to TRBJ2-7; D gene unclear. V lost 4 bases, J lost 6 bases, and 8 bases lay in between. CDR3 size: 11 residues. CDR1 and CDR2 from the germline V gene are SGHKS and YYEKEE (reference sequence). DNA for the CDR3: TGTGCCAGCAGCCCGTACTCCGAGCAGTACTTC. Translation gives CASSPYSEQYF.

This clonotype is a singleton in its sample. V gene TRBV6-5 combines with J gene TRBJ2-1; 12 nucleotides align to TRBD2. V trimming: 0 bases; J trimming: 8 bases; junction bases outside the gene matches: 11. This CDR3 is built from 18 residues. Germline V gene data show CDR1 as MNHEY and CDR2 as SVGAGI. CDR3 nucleotides: TGTGCCAGCAGTTACTCGGGGAGGCTAGCGGGAGGGGTGGATGAGCAGTTCTTC. Protein sequence: CASSYSGRLAGGVDEQFF.

The rearrangement links TRBV27 to TRBJ2-3; no clear D. Germline CDR1 is MNHEY and CDR2 is SMNVEV (reference sequence). V was pared by 6 bases and J by 6 bases, with 13 bases between. The CDR3 consists of 13 residues. The CDR3 is CASSLFVGDTQYF. DNA for the CDR3: TGTGCCAGCAGCCTATTCGTGGGGGATACGCAGTATTTT.

This CDR3 reads CASSKVKGPAFF. CDR3 DNA sequence: TGTGCCAGCAGCAAAGTAAAGGGCCCGGCTTTCTTT. The rearrangement joins TRBV21-1 to TRBJ1-1. TRBV21-1 is reported as a pseudogene. CDR3 length: 12 residues.

CDR3 DNA sequence: TGTGCCAGCAGCCACTGGTGGGACCCCCATATAGTCTACGAGCAGTACTTC. Residues: CASSHWWDPHIVYEQYF. The chain uses TRBV5-6 and TRBJ2-7; D possibly matches TRBD1 or TRBD2 (5 bases each). The ends were cut back, 4 bases at V and 3 bases at J, with 23 bases in the middle. This CDR3 is 17 amino acids long. Germline CDR1 reads SGHDT; CDR2 reads YYEEEE.

CDR3 sequence reads: CSARSRAGSTEAFF. The CDR3 DNA is TGCAGTGCTAGAAGTCGGGCAGGTTCCACTGAAGCTTTCTTT. J is TRBJ1-1 and V is TRBV20-1; D call uncertain. Germline V CDR1 and CDR2: DFQATT, SNEGSKA (reference sequence). The CDR3 runs 14 residues. The V end lost 2 bases, the J end lost 4 bases, and 14 bases lay between the germline ends.

This chain uses TRBV30 with TRBJ2-1; 7 nucleotides match TRBD2. The germline CDR1 and CDR2 sequences are GTSNPN and SVGIG (reference sequence). V lost 3 bases to trimming and J lost 1 base; unmatched junction nucleotides: 3. The CDR3 length is 14 residues. The CDR3 sequence: CAWSGSGSYNEQFF. The CDR3, as DNA: TGTGCCTGGAGCGGTAGCGGGTCCTACAATGAGCAGTTCTTC. The full variable domain, in which reference TRBV30 and TRBJ2-1 provide the parts outside the CDR3, is SQTIHQWPATLVQPVGSPLSLECTVEGTSNPNLYWYRQAAGRGLQLLFYSVGIGQISSEVPQNLSASRPQDRQFILSSKKLLLSDSGFYLCAWSGSGSYNEQFFGPGTRLTVL.

Only one count was recorded for this clonotype. The V gene is TRBV6-6, the J gene TRBJ2-3; D may be TRBD1 (6 bases). V was pared by 0 bases and J by 3 bases, with 10 bases between. Germline-derived CDR1 and CDR2 are MNHNY and SVGAGI (reference sequence). The CDR3 totals 15 residues. The DNA for the CDR3 is TGTGCCAGCAGTTACTCATGGGGGCTGACAGATACGCAGTATTTT. Residues: CASSYSWGLTDTQYF.

CDR3 loop: CASSLGAGGLYTEAFF. In nucleotides, the CDR3 is TGTGCCAGCAGTTTAGGCGCAGGGGGCCTCTACACTGAAGCTTTCTTT. The rearrangement links TRBV27 to TRBJ1-1; 8 bases line up with TRBD1. The CDR3 has 16 residues. Per the germline V gene, CDR1 is MNHEY and CDR2 is SMNVEV (reference sequence). Trimming removed 2 bases from V and 3 bases from J; junction bases left unmatched: 8.

The V gene is TRBV30, the J gene TRBJ2-1; D remains unclear. CDR1 is GTSNPN and CDR2 is SVGIG in the germline V gene (reference sequence). V lost 4 bases, J lost 9 bases, and 13 bases lay in between. This CDR3 is built from 12 residues. CDR3 sequence (DNA): TGTGCCTGGACTTCAGCAGAGAGTGAGCAGTTCTTC. Translated, it gives CAWTSAESEQFF.

The V gene is TRBV6-1, the J gene TRBJ2-4; TRBD1 is a possible D gene (5 bases). Between the trimmed V and J ends, which lost 1 base and 8 bases, there was a span of 15 bases. CDR1 and CDR2 (germline): MNHNS, SASEGT. This CDR3 has 15 amino acids. CDR3 region: CASSEGGTGGDIQYF. The DNA of the CDR3 is TGTGCCAGCAGTGAAGGGGGCACAGGTGGGGACATTCAGTACTTC.

The genes are TRBV6-1 and TRBJ2-1; 13 bases line up with TRBD2. CDR3 length: 17 residues. The germline gives CDR1 MNHNS, CDR2 SASEGT. With V trimmed by 5 bases and J by 0 bases, 4 bases remained unmatched. The CDR3 protein is CASSRTSGSLSYNEQFF. The CDR3, as DNA: TGTGCCAGCAGTCGGACTAGCGGGAGTCTCTCCTACAATGAGCAGTTCTTC.

V usage is TRBV4-3 and J usage is TRBJ1-5; maybe TRBD1 (6 bases). The V gene's germline CDR1 is LGHNA and CDR2 YSLEER. V dropped 3 bases and J dropped 7 bases, with 16 bases sitting between them. The CDR3 is 15 residues long. CDR3 coding DNA: TGCGCCAGCAGCCAGGGTACAGGGTCAGAACAGCCCCAGCATTTT. Translation gives CASSQGTGSEQPQHF.

This clonotype was seen more than once but under ten times. The chain employs TRBV12-2 and TRBJ2-5; the DNA was not compared with TRBD1, the D call given in the table. TRBV12-2 counts as a pseudogene. The CDR3 contains 13 residues. The CDR3 sequence is CASRPDREETQYF. The CDR3 coding sequence is TGTGCAAGTCGCCCCGACAGGGAAGAGACCCAGTACTTC.

V is TRBV2 and J is TRBJ2-7; 10 bases are shared with TRBD2. CDR1 SNHLY and CDR2 FYNNEI come from the germline V gene. The CDR3 spans 15 residues. V shed 5 bases and J 6 bases; nucleotides not matched to a gene: 10. The CDR3 reads CASSPPLAGDFEQYF. CDR3 sequence (DNA): TGTGCCAGCAGTCCCCCCCTAGCGGGAGATTTCGAGCAGTACTTC.

V is TRBV28 and J is TRBJ1-5; D might be TRBD1 (5 bases). Germline V lookup: CDR1 MDHEN, CDR2 SYDVKM. The CDR3 is made up of 16 amino acids. V was pared by 3 bases and J by 2 bases, with 14 bases between. In nucleotides, the CDR3 is TGTGCCAGCAGTTTGGGGCAGAGTTGGGGCAATCAGCCCCAGCATTTT. Translated: CASSLGQSWGNQPQHF.

The chain employs TRBV10-3 and TRBJ1-2; a weak D match, TRBD1 (5 bases). Germline V gene lookup returns CDR1 ENHRY and CDR2 SYGVKD. V lost 7 bases and J lost 5, with 17 bases in between. The CDR3 has 14 residues. In DNA form, the CDR3 reads TGTGCCATCACCGAGGCAGGGAATGGTTATGGCTACACCTTC. It is translated as CAITEAGNGYGYTF.

The chain recombines TRBV18 with TRBJ1-1; D may be TRBD1 (5 bases). Deletions cut 3 bases from V and 0 bases from J, with 8 bases between. The CDR3 consists of 14 residues. The germline gives CDR1 KGHSH, CDR2 LQKENI. In DNA form, the CDR3 reads TGTGCCAGCTCACCGGACAACATGAACACTGAAGCTTTCTTT. The encoded protein is CASSPDNMNTEAFF.